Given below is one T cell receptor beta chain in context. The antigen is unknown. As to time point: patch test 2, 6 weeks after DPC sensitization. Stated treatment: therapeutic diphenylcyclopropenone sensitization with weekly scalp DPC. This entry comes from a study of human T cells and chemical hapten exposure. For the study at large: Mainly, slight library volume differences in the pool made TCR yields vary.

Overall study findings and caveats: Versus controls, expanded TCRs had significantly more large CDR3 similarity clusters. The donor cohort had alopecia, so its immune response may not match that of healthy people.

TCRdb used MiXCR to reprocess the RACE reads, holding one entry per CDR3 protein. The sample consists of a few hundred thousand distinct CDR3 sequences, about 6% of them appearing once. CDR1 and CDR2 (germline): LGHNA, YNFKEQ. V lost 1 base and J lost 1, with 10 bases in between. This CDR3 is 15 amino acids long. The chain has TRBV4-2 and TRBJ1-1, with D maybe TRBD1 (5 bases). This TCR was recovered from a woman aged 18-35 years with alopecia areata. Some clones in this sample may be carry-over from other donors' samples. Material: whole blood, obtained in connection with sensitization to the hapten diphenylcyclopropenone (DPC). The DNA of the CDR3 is TGTGCCAGCAGCCAAGGCCAGGGTAAGAACACTGAAGCTTTCTTT. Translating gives CASSQGQGKNTEAFF.